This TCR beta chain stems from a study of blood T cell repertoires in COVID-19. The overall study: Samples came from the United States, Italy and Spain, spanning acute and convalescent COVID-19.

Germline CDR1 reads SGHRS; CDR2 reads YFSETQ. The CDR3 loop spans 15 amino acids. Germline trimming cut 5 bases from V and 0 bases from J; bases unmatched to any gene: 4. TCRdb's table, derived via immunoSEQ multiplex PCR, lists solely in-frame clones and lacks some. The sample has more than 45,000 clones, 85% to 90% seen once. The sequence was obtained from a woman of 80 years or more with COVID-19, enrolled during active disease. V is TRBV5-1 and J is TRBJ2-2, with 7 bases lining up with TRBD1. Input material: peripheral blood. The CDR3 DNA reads TGCGCCAGCAGAACAGGGGTCGCGAACACCGGGGAGCTGTTTTTT. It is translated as CASRTGVANTGELFF.